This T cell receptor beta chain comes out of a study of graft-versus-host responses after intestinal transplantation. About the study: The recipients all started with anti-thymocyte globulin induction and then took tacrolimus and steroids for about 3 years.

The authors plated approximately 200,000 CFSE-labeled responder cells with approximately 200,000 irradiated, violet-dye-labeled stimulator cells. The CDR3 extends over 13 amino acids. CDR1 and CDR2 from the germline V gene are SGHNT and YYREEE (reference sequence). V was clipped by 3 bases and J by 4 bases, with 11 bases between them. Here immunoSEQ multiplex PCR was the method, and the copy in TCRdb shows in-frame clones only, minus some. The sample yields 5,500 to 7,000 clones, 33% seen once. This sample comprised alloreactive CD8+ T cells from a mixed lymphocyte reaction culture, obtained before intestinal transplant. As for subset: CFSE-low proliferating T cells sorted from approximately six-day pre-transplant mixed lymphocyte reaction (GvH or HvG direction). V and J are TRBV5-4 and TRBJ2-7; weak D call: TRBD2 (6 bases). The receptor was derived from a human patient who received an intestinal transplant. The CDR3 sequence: CASSSSGGYEQYF. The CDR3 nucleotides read TGTGCCAGCAGCTCATCTGGGGGGTACGAGCAGTACTTC.